This TCR beta chain was recovered during a study of tumor-infiltrating lymphocytes in primary liver carcinoma. The overall study: Roughly 3.5 to 7.5 million productive TCRbeta reads were obtained per sample, with similar numbers across tissue types. Points from the study as a whole: Only about 7.5-24% of top clones were detected in all five tumor regions.

Production of TCR beta cDNA used 500 ng total RNA together with a constant-region primer. Modified slightly, ARM-PCR produced TCR beta libraries over three nested multiplex PCR rounds. A C-beta reverse primer was combined with TRBV1-TRBV30 forward primers in the first two PCR rounds, and each round had around 11 cycles. TCRdb re-called the multiplex PCR reads with MiXCR, one entry per CDR3 protein. The sample carries 60,000 or so distinct CDR3 sequences, about two thirds recorded once. The V end lost 2 bases, the J end lost 5 bases, and 9 bases lay between the germline ends. The germline V gene encodes CDR1 SGHVS and CDR2 FQNEAQ. The CDR3 runs 14 residues. Co-extraction yielded RNA and DNA from around 20-30 mg of unsorted bulk tissue. Surgical resection treated primary liver carcinoma in the patients. About this clonotype itself: Its matching antigen is unknown.

This chain links TRBV7-8 with TRBJ1-4; no clear D. The sequence came from a man aged 35-49 years with primary liver carcinoma and hepatitis B virus infection. The sample consisted of liver tumor tissue from sampling region 2. Subset specified: tumor region T2, inferior pole. The CDR3 bases are TGTGCCAGCAGCTTATGGCGAGGAAATGAAAAACTGTTTTTT. Amino acids: CASSLWRGNEKLFF.